This T cell receptor (beta chain) was recovered during a study of neurological immune-mediated disorders. Findings of the study overall: Subjects shared no identical expanded-clone CDR3 amino acid sequences, suggesting private TCR-beta repertoires in all groups. The multiple sclerosis repertoire cluster was associated with no clinical or MRI feature.

From germline, CDR1 is MNHNY and CDR2 SVGAGI (reference sequence). The length of the CDR3 is 15 residues. J gave up 3 bases and V 6 bases, and 8 bases lay outside the gene matches. In TCRdb, the 5' RACE reads were re-called with MiXCR into one record per CDR3 protein. The repertoire holds 45,000 or so distinct CDR3 sequences, with 2.5% to 3.5% as singletons. In its sample, this clonotype was seen many times. Its target is unknown. This TCR came from a woman aged 50 to 60 with multiple sclerosis. Sequencing was carried out using PBMCs. The J gene is TRBJ2-3, the V gene TRBV6-6; 8 nucleotides agree with TRBD1. CDR3 region: CASSIGQGSTDTQYF. The CDR3 region has the DNA TGTGCCAGCAGCATCGGACAGGGAAGTACAGATACGCAGTATTTT.